These 32 T cell receptor beta chains were sequenced from one sample in a study of blood T cells in healthy people across ages. It was with a sample-barcoded 5' primer and a J-beta primer mix that a second PCR of roughly 7 to 12 cycles was run. TCRdb analysed the 5' RACE reads with MiXCR anew, one entry per CDR3 protein. The sample gives 800,000 or so distinct CDR3 sequences, just under 25% of which show up once; approximately 3.7% is in the top ten. In addition, the sample was reused for a study of T cells of mothers and their children.

The sequencing sample was made of blood. These receptor sequences come from a boy aged 10-17 years in good health.

The chain combines TRBV28 with TRBJ1-2; D is uncertain. The length of the CDR3 is 13 residues. The V and J ends lost 5 bases and 4 bases respectively, with 11 bases between them. Germline V gene data show CDR1 as MDHEN and CDR2 as SYDVKM. The CDR3 DNA reads TGTGCCAGCAGTCCCCCCAGAGGCTATGGCTACACCTTC. Protein product: CASSPPRGYGYTF.

The table lists this clonotype with a few counts. CDR3 in DNA: TGTGCCAGTAGCCGCGGGCGTGACGGGCAAGAGACCCAGTACTTC. It encodes CASSRGRDGQETQYF. The chain carries TRBV7-2 and TRBJ2-5, with a tentative D call TRBD2 (5 bases). This CDR3 has 15 amino acids. In germline, CDR1 is SGHTA, CDR2 FQGNSA. The germline V and J ends were trimmed by 9 bases and 2 bases, with 19 bases remaining between them. Full variable domain (missing parts from reference TRBV7-2 and TRBJ2-5): GAGVSQSPSNKVTEKGKDVELRCDPISGHTALYWYRQSLGQGLEFLIYFQGNSAPDKSGLPSDRFSAERTGGSVSTLTIQRTQQEDSAVYLCASSRGRDGQETQYFGPGTRLLVL.

The gene calls are TRBV6-5 and TRBJ2-1; the D call may be TRBD1 or TRBD2 (6 bases each). V lost 7 bases and J 7 bases, leaving 14 bases between the germline ends. From germline, CDR1 is MNHEY and CDR2 SVGAGI. The CDR3 is 13 residues long. The CDR3: CASTQRGGNEQFF. The CDR3 DNA follows: TGTGCCAGCACCCAGCGAGGGGGGAATGAGCAGTTCTTC.

The sample holds a few counts of this clonotype. The chain recombines TRBV7-2 with TRBJ2-5; D may be TRBD1 or TRBD2 (5 bases each). This CDR3 spans 15 amino acids. Trimming stripped 5 bases from V and 5 bases from J, with 18 bases between. Germline CDR1 reads SGHTA; CDR2 reads FQGNSA. DNA of the CDR3: TGTGCCAGCAGCCACGAAGCCGGGACCCCGGAGACCCAGTACTTC. Translated, it gives CASSHEAGTPETQYF.

The sample holds a few counts of this clonotype. A junction end diverges from the germline sequence, so it may reflect a read error. The V and J genes are TRBV18 and TRBJ1-2, with unresolved D. The CDR3 totals 14 residues. Germline lookup yields CDR1 KGHSH and CDR2 LQKENI. CDR3 in amino acids: CASSPEGRFYGYTF. CDR3 in DNA: TGCGCCAGCTCACCAGAGGGCCGATTCTATGGCTACACCTTC.

The chain employs TRBV20-1 and TRBJ2-7; tentatively, D is TRBD1 (6 bases). CDR3 length: 15 amino acids. The V end was cut by 2 bases, the J end by 2 bases, with 16 bases between. Per germline, CDR1 DFQATT and CDR2 SNEGSKA (reference sequence). CDR3 sequence reads: CSARPYRDLPYEQYF. CDR3 in DNA: TGCAGTGCTAGACCCTACAGGGACCTGCCCTACGAGCAGTACTTC.

The gene calls are TRBV2 and TRBJ1-4; D is possibly TRBD1 (6 bases). Trimming left V 2 bases short and J 8 bases short, with 15 bases between. This CDR3 region has 15 residues. The V gene's germline CDR1 is SNHLY and CDR2 FYNNEI. The CDR3 is CASSELRGAAEKLFF. CDR3 sequence (DNA): TGTGCCAGCAGTGAACTTCGGGGGGCCGCCGAAAAACTGTTTTTT.

This clonotype showed up just a few times. Relative to the germline gene, one junction end is altered; a read error may explain this. The chain joins TRBV7-7 to TRBJ2-1; D unclear. Germline V lookup: CDR1 SSHAT, CDR2 FNYEAQ (reference sequence). The CDR3 is 13 amino acids. CDR3 in amino acids: CASSFGRDNEQFF. CDR3 bases: TGTGCTAGCAGCTTCGGCCGGGACAATGAGCAGTTCTTC.

Only a few counts were recorded for this clonotype. CDR3 nucleotide sequence: TGCAGCGTTGTGACCAGTCACGAGCAGTTCTTC. It encodes CSVVTSHEQFF. This chain joins TRBV29-1 and TRBJ2-5; no clear D gene. The J call may be wrong; the DNA end is better matched by TRBJ2-1. There are 11 residues in the CDR3. Germline-derived CDR1 and CDR2 are SQVTM and ANQGSEA.

This chain links TRBV12-3 or TRBV12-4 with TRBJ1-1; 10 positions agree with TRBD1. Trimming cost V 5 bases and J 6 bases; bases outside gene matches: 9. The CDR3 sequence is 15 residues long. CDR3 loop: CASSAPGTGAPEAFF. Written as DNA, the CDR3 is TGTGCCAGCAGTGCTCCCGGGACAGGGGCCCCTGAAGCTTTCTTT.

The chain joins TRBV7-9 to TRBJ2-4, with D maybe TRBD2 (6 bases). The CDR3 loop spans 15 amino acids. Germline values: CDR1 SEHNR, CDR2 FQNEAQ (reference sequence). The germline V and J ends were trimmed by 4 bases and 0 bases, with 10 bases remaining between them. CDR3: CASSSRDLAKNIQYF. CDR3 bases: TGTGCCAGCAGCTCCAGGGACTTAGCCAAAAACATTCAGTACTTC. Drawing the rest from reference TRBV7-9 and TRBJ2-4, the complete variable domain is DTGVSQNPRHKITKRGQNVTFRCDPISEHNRLYWYRQTLGQGPEFLTYFQNEAQLEKSRLLSDRFSAERPKGSFSTLEIQRTEQGDSAMYLCASSSRDLAKNIQYFGAGTRLSVL.

The rearrangement joins TRBV6-2 or TRBV6-3 to TRBJ1-5, with D unresolved. This CDR3 has 16 residues. V lost 3 bases, J lost 6 bases, and 18 bases lay in between. CDR1 MNHEY and CDR2 SVGEGT come from the germline V gene. In nucleotides, the CDR3 is TGTGCCAGCAGTTATGACCCGGTAACCTTAGGTCAGCCCCAGCATTTT. Protein sequence: CASSYDPVTLGQPQHF.

The rearrangement uses TRBV25-1 and TRBJ2-7, with D possibly matching TRBD1 (5 bases). Germline V gives CDR1 MGHDK, CDR2 SYGVNS. The V gene lost 3 bases and the J gene lost 2 bases, with 11 bases spanning the gap. This CDR3 is built from 14 residues. CDR3 in DNA: TGTGCCAGCAGTGATTCACAGGTGCCCTACGAGCAGTACTTC. It is translated as CASSDSQVPYEQYF.

This sequence joins TRBV7-9 and TRBJ2-5; 10 positions agree with TRBD2. This CDR3 comprises 16 residues. Per the germline V gene, CDR1 is SEHNR and CDR2 is FQNEAQ (reference sequence). Germline trimming cut 3 bases from V and 2 bases from J; bases unmatched to any gene: 6. The CDR3 reads CASSFRTSGLQETQYF. The CDR3 DNA sequence: TGTGCCAGCAGCTTCAGGACTAGCGGACTACAAGAGACCCAGTACTTC.

There are a few counts of this clonotype. The V call is TRBV11-2, the J call TRBJ2-5; a possible D gene is TRBD1 (6 bases). The length of the CDR3 is 15 residues. V was pared by 2 bases and J by 0 bases, with 10 bases between. Germline V lookup: CDR1 SGHAT, CDR2 FQNNGV. The CDR3 DNA reads TGTGCCAGCAGCTTATTCGGACAGCACCAAGAGACCCAGTACTTC. Amino acids: CASSLFGQHQETQYF.

The rearrangement joins TRBV5-1 to TRBJ2-1; D uncertain. The germline V gene encodes CDR1 SGHRS and CDR2 YFSETQ. The CDR3 contains 15 residues. The V and J ends lost 0 bases and 0 bases respectively, with 7 bases between them. CDR3: CASSLAVRSYNEQFF. The CDR3 coding sequence is TGCGCCAGCAGCTTGGCCGTACGCTCCTACAATGAGCAGTTCTTC.

The gene calls are TRBV10-3 and TRBJ2-3, with 7 bases identical to TRBD2. From germline, CDR1 is ENHRY and CDR2 SYGVKD. CDR3 length: 14 amino acids. With 8 bases clipped from V and 3 bases from J, the junction kept 8 bases outside the gene matches. This CDR3 is CAICAGRDTDTQYF. The CDR3 DNA reads TGTGCCATCTGCGCGGGGAGGGATACAGATACGCAGTATTTT.

The rearrangement uses TRBV30 and TRBJ1-2, with D unresolved. The germline V gene has CDR1 GTSNPN and CDR2 SVGIG (reference sequence). The CDR3 extends over 15 amino acids. V lost 0 bases to trimming and J lost 0 bases, with 11 bases between them. CDR3 sequence reads: CAWSVDGLANYGYTF. CDR3 DNA: TGTGCCTGGAGTGTGGACGGCCTAGCTAACTATGGCTACACCTTC.

The rearrangement uses TRBV20-1 and TRBJ1-4, with D maybe TRBD1 (5 bases). This CDR3 spans 17 amino acids. Trimming took off 0 bases at V and 7 bases at J, with 21 bases between the two ends. The germline V gene encodes CDR1 DFQATT and CDR2 SNEGSKA (reference sequence). For the CDR3, the DNA is TGCAGTGCTAGAGATTTGGGTGGGGCGTGGCAGGTTGAAAAACTGTTTTTT. Translated, it gives CSARDLGGAWQVEKLFF.

In this sample, this clonotype turned up a few times. This chain links TRBV6-2 or TRBV6-3 with TRBJ1-1; D gene unclear. The CDR3 has 12 amino acids. Germline assignment: CDR1 MNHEY and CDR2 SVGEGT. The V gene lost 6 bases and the J gene lost 8 bases, with 13 bases spanning the gap. The CDR3 DNA is TGTGCCAGCAGCCCATACAGTGGGGAAGCTTTCTTT. The encoded protein is CASSPYSGEAFF.

In this sample, this clonotype turned up a few times. This chain connects TRBV29-1 to TRBJ2-5; 9 bases match TRBD1. The CDR3 is 14 amino acids. The V and J ends lost 7 bases and 4 bases, in that order; junction bases with no gene match: 10. The germline CDR1 and CDR2 sequences are SQVTM and ANQGSEA. This CDR3 reads CSGSGQGLGETQYF. As DNA, the CDR3 is TGCAGCGGGTCGGGACAGGGCCTTGGAGAGACCCAGTACTTC. Full variable domain (missing parts from reference TRBV29-1 and TRBJ2-5): SAVISQKPSRDICQRGTSLTIQCQVDSQVTMMFWYRQQPGQSLTLIATANQGSEATYESGFVIDKFPISRPNLTFSTLTVSNMSPEDSSIYLCSGSGQGLGETQYFGPGTRLLVL.

The gene calls are TRBV3-1 and TRBJ2-2, with D uncertain. The germline CDR1 and CDR2 sequences are LGHDT and YNNKEL (reference sequence). V was pared by 10 bases and J by 6 bases, with 12 bases between. CDR3 length: 12 residues. CDR3 nucleotides: TGTGCCACGCCGGTAGATCCCGGGGAGCTGTTTTTT. Residues: CATPVDPGELFF.

This clonotype has only a few counts. As DNA, the CDR3 is TGCGCCAGCAGTGGATTGGCGGGAGTCACCGGGGAGCTGTTTTTT. The encoded protein is CASSGLAGVTGELFF. J is TRBJ2-2 and V is TRBV10-2; 7 nucleotides match TRBD2. Trimming at V came to 4 bases and at J to 4 bases, leaving 6 bases not matched to a gene. Per the germline V gene, CDR1 is WSHSY and CDR2 is SAAADI. The length of the CDR3 is 15 residues.

This clonotype appeared a few times. V gene TRBV4-2 combines with J gene TRBJ2-6; D assignment may be TRBD1 or TRBD2 (5 bases each). The CDR3 consists of 16 residues. The germline V gene has CDR1 LGHNA and CDR2 YNFKEQ. V lost 0 bases, J lost 3 bases, and 9 bases lay in between. Here the CDR3 DNA reads TGTGCCAGCAGCCAAGATGAGGGGCGTGGGGCCAACGTCCTGACTTTC. Its protein is CASSQDEGRGANVLTF.

J is TRBJ2-3 and V is TRBV19; D may be TRBD1 or TRBD2 (5 bases each). The germline V gene encodes CDR1 LNHDA and CDR2 SQIVND (reference sequence). The V gene lost 5 bases and the J gene lost 2 bases, with 14 bases spanning the gap. This CDR3 is 15 amino acids long. For the CDR3, the DNA is TGTGCCAGTAGTTCCCTGGGGGAGACCACAGATACGCAGTATTTT. This encodes CASSSLGETTDTQYF. The full variable domain, completed using reference TRBV19 and TRBJ2-3, is DGGITQSPKYLFRKEGQNVTLSCEQNLNHDAMYWYRQDPGQGLRLIYYSQIVNDFQKGDIAEGYSVSREKKESFPLTVTSAQKNPTAFYLCASSSLGETTDTQYFGPGTRLTVL.

The chain is built from TRBV6-2 or TRBV6-3 and TRBJ2-3; no definite D call. CDR3 size: 12 residues. Germline-derived CDR1 and CDR2 are MNHEY and SVGEGT. Between the trimmed V and J ends, which lost 3 bases and 4 bases, there was a span of 5 bases. The CDR3 sequence: CASSYKSDTQYF. The DNA of the CDR3 is TGTGCCAGCAGTTATAAGTCAGATACGCAGTATTTT.

V is TRBV20-1 and J is TRBJ1-5; 10 bases are shared with TRBD1. Germline values: CDR1 DFQATT, CDR2 SNEGSKA (reference sequence). The V and J ends lost 6 bases and 0 bases, in that order; junction bases with no gene match: 11. The CDR3 length is 17 residues. The CDR3 bases are TGCAGTGCCGTGACAGGGGGCATTCTATATAGCAATCAGCCCCAGCATTTT. Translated: CSAVTGGILYSNQPQHF.

This clonotype was counted between two and nine times. This rearrangement joins TRBV7-9 to TRBJ2-1, with 10 bases matching TRBD2. V lost 2 bases to trimming and J lost 5 bases; unmatched junction nucleotides: 9. Germline V gives CDR1 SEHNR, CDR2 FQNEAQ (reference sequence). The CDR3 spans 17 residues. The CDR3 coding sequence is TGTGCCAGCAGCTTAAACGCTCGTCTAGCGGGAGACAATGAGCAGTTCTTC. Protein: CASSLNARLAGDNEQFF.

This clonotype was observed a handful of times. The chain joins TRBV19 to TRBJ1-1, with D uncertain. Trimming removed 6 bases from V and 0 bases from J, with 14 bases in between. CDR3 size: 15 residues. CDR1 LNHDA and CDR2 SQIVND come from the germline V gene (reference sequence). This chain's CDR3 is CASRVSGIMNTEAFF. CDR3 in DNA: TGTGCCAGTAGAGTATCAGGCATCATGAACACTGAAGCTTTCTTT.

This clonotype was counted a few times. The chain uses TRBV20-1 and TRBJ1-1, with D perhaps TRBD1 (5 bases). CDR3 length equals 10 residues. Trimming took 6 bases from V and 7 from J, leaving 9 bases between them. Germline V gene data show CDR1 as DFQATT and CDR2 as SNEGSKA (reference sequence). CDR3 in amino acids: CSATTDEAFF. The CDR3 region has the DNA TGCAGTGCCACGACAGATGAAGCTTTCTTT.

This chain joins TRBV29-1 and TRBJ1-1; possible D gene TRBD1, 6 bases. V was cut by 4 bases and J by 1 base, with 13 bases left in between. The CDR3 extends over 14 amino acids. Germline loops: CDR1 SQVTM, CDR2 ANQGSEA. DNA for the CDR3: TGCAGCGTTGTAAGGTTACAGGGGAACACTGAAGCTTTCTTT. This encodes CSVVRLQGNTEAFF.

CDR3 residues: CASSPARSSYNEQFF. CDR3 in DNA: TGTGCCAGCTCACCGGCTCGGTCCTCCTACAATGAGCAGTTCTTC. V usage is TRBV18 and J usage is TRBJ2-1; no reliable D call. The CDR3 consists of 15 residues. CDR1 and CDR2 (germline): KGHSH, LQKENI. Between the trimmed V and J ends, which lost 3 bases and 0 bases, there was a span of 9 bases.